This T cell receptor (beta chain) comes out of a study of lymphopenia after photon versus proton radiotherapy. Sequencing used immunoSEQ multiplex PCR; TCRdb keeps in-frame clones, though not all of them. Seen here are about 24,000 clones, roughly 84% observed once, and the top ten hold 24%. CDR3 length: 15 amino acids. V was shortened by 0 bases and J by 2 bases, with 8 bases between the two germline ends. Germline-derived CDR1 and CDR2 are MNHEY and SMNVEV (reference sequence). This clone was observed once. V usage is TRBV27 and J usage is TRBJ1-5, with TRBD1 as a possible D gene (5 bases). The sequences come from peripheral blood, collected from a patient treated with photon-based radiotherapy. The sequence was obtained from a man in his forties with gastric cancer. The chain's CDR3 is CASSLSQGGNQPQHF. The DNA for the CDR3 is TGTGCCAGCAGTTTATCTCAGGGAGGCAATCAGCCCCAGCATTTT.